This T cell receptor (beta chain) comes out of a study of blood T cell repertoires in COVID-19. The assay was immunoSEQ multiplex PCR, and TCRdb's table has in-frame clones only and misses some. The sample gives about 70,000 clones, around 87% of which show up once; around 12% is in the top ten. This CDR3 contains 11 residues. The germline gives CDR1 SNHLY, CDR2 FYNNEI. Trimming shortened V by 6 bases and J by 7 bases, and 9 bases separated the two germline ends. The clonotype comes from a human donor in a cohort sampled during active COVID-19. The sequenced sample was peripheral blood. V usage is TRBV2 and J usage is TRBJ1-1; D perhaps matches TRBD1 (5 bases). DNA of the CDR3: TGTGCCAGCAGCCGACAGAGTGAAGCTTTCTTT. It codes for CASSRQSEAFF.